This TCR beta chain was captured by sequencing in a study of control samples from healthy donors and cancer patients. Germline V gene data show CDR1 as SGHDN and CDR2 as FVKESK. The J segment lost 2 bases and the V segment lost 0 bases, leaving 12 bases of the junction unmatched. The CDR3 has 19 amino acids. TCRdb keeps only in-frame clones here, not all; method: immunoSEQ multiplex PCR. This table holds 100,000 or so clones, 75% to 85% found once. The material sequenced was blood. The chain joins TRBV14 to TRBJ1-4, with TRBD1 identical over 7 bases. This clonotype was sampled from a woman under 40 in good health. CDR3 sequence (DNA): TGTGCCAGCAGCCAAGACCAGGCAGGGGGATTATGGACTAATGAAAAACTGTTTTTT. Its translation is CASSQDQAGGLWTNEKLFF.